This T cell receptor beta chain was identified in a study of PD-L1 blockade in urothelial cancer. The overall study: Prior regimens of chemotherapy numbered 0 to 3 per patient.

With respect to this clone: Its antigen remains unidentified.

The CDR3 has 13 residues. V lost 1 base and J 7 bases, leaving 11 bases between the germline ends. Germline CDR1 reads SGHNT; CDR2 reads YENEEA. Study-level points and caveats: Better survival was predicted when blood TCR clonality before treatment fell below the median. Tumor-associated blood clones were expanded more by durable-benefit patients at 3 weeks.

Data came from immunoSEQ multiplex PCR; TCRdb stores just in-frame clones and leaves some out. The repertoire holds around 100,000 clones, with about 91% as singletons. The receptor's source is an elderly woman with urothelial cancer. The rearrangement joins TRBV11-3 to TRBJ2-7; maybe TRBD2 (6 bases). The sample consisted of PBMCs, taken around atezolizumab (anti-PD-L1) treatment. CDR3 loop: CASSLAGVGEQYF. DNA of the CDR3: TGTGCCAGCAGCTTAGCGGGAGTAGGTGAGCAGTACTTC. Supplemented by reference TRBV11-3 and TRBJ2-7, the full variable domain reads EAGVVQSPRYKIIEKKQPVAFWCNPISGHNTLYWYLQNLGQGPELLIRYENEEAVDDSQLPKDRFSAERLKGVDSTLKIQPAELGDSAVYLCASSLAGVGEQYFGPGTRLTVT.